Sequencing of this T cell receptor (beta chain) was carried out in a study of Graves' ophthalmopathy and Graves' hyperthyroidism. This clonotype was observed many times. Amplification of the TCR beta CDR3 regions used RNA transcripts (as template). In the first round, RT-PCR was carried out with HTBI primers, and a multiplex PCR formed the second round. TCRdb passed the multiplex PCR reads through MiXCR, listing each CDR3 protein once. The repertoire holds a few hundred thousand distinct CDR3 sequences, with around 16% as singletons. Active ophthalmopathy (CAS at least 3, NOSPECS at least 4), lasting under 3 months. This CDR3 region has 16 residues. V was cut by 5 bases and J by 0 bases, with 16 bases left in between. Germline assignment: CDR1 SGHDN and CDR2 FVKESK.

The rearrangement uses TRBV14 and TRBJ1-1; the D gene is possibly TRBD1 (6 bases). Sequencing used peripheral blood. This receptor was taken from a woman under 30 with Graves' ophthalmopathy. The CDR3 loop is CASSWRTGTMNTEAFF. Here the CDR3 DNA reads TGTGCCAGCAGCTGGAGAACCGGGACAATGAACACTGAAGCTTTCTTT.